Each of the 29 T cell receptor beta chains below was sequenced from the same sample in a study of regulatory T cells in long-lasting Graves disease. Investigators prepared the TCR beta libraries by applying iRepertoire HTBI primers and Arm-PCR of CDR3 regions. TCRdb re-called the multiplex PCR reads through MiXCR, storing one row per CDR3 protein. The sample lists some 410,000 distinct CDR3 sequences, around 17% occurring once. Time point meaning: newly diagnosed GD, antithyroid drugs for less than 3 months. PBMCs were the source of the RNA used for TCR sequencing. The same specimen was also included in a second study, on T cells in Graves' hyperthyroidism and ophthalmopathy.

Material: peripheral blood mononuclear cells (PBMCs), obtained at new diagnosis, from a patient treated with antithyroid drugs. These TCRs come from a woman younger than 45 with Graves disease.

This clonotype has more than one count but fewer than ten. The V call is TRBV6-5, the J call TRBJ1-5; D gene unclear. The CDR3 sequence is 15 residues long. Looked up from germline, CDR1 is MNHEY and CDR2 is SVGAGI. Trimming took off 4 bases at V and 4 bases at J, with 14 bases between the two ends. In DNA form, the CDR3 reads TGTGCCAGCAGTTCATTGAGGAGCAGGAATCAGCCCCAGCATTTT. This gives the protein CASSSLRSRNQPQHF.

This clonotype was seen only a few times. The chain has TRBV27 and TRBJ2-5; TRBD2 aligns across 7 bases. J was trimmed by 7 bases and V by 6 bases; bases with no gene match: 14. From germline, CDR1 is MNHEY and CDR2 SMNVEV (reference sequence). This CDR3 region has 15 residues. The CDR3 nucleotides read TGTGCCAGCAGCCTCTCTGGGGGGGAAGTCGGGACCCAGTACTTC. This encodes CASSLSGGEVGTQYF.

This clonotype has ten or more counts. This rearrangement joins TRBV6-1 to TRBJ1-1; D unclear. V was pared by 0 bases and J by 0 bases, with 5 bases between. In germline, CDR1 is MNHNS, CDR2 SASEGT. There are 14 residues in the CDR3. Here the CDR3 reads CASSEAALNTEAFF. The CDR3, as DNA: TGTGCCAGCAGTGAAGCGGCCCTGAACACTGAAGCTTTCTTT.

This clonotype has at least ten counts. CDR3 region: CASKTGEGSPLHF. CDR3 in DNA: TGTGCCAGCAAAACAGGGGAGGGCTCACCCCTCCACTTT. This chain joins TRBV2 and TRBJ1-6; TRBD1 aligns across 7 bases. V lost 7 bases to trimming and J lost 10 bases; unmatched junction nucleotides: 7. Germline V gene sequence: CDR1 SNHLY, CDR2 FYNNEI. The CDR3 loop spans 13 amino acids.

This clonotype was seen at least ten times. The chain couples TRBV6-2 or TRBV6-3 to TRBJ2-7; TRBD1 might be the D (6 bases). CDR3 length: 13 amino acids. Germline loops: CDR1 MNHEY, CDR2 SVGEGT. Trimming cost V 6 bases and J 1 base, with 10 bases left between them. The CDR3: CASSQTGSYEQYF. CDR3 coding DNA: TGTGCCAGCAGCCAAACAGGGTCCTACGAGCAGTACTTC.

V gene TRBV7-6 combines with J gene TRBJ2-1; the D is unclear. With 2 bases removed from V and 2 bases from J, the gap between germline ends came to 7 bases. Germline V lookup: CDR1 SGHVS, CDR2 FNYEAQ. The CDR3 length is 14 residues. Here the CDR3 reads CASSLQVTYNEQFF. In nucleotides, the CDR3 is TGTGCCAGCAGCTTACAGGTAACCTACAATGAGCAGTTCTTC.

This clonotype was seen repeatedly, ten times or more. The chain carries TRBV12-3 or TRBV12-4 and TRBJ1-2; 8 bases agree with TRBD1. V trimming: 3 bases; J trimming: 7 bases; junction bases outside the gene matches: 7. This CDR3 is 14 amino acids long. The CDR3 region is CASSLSDRGVGYTF. In nucleotides, the CDR3 is TGTGCCAGCAGTTTGTCCGACAGGGGTGTTGGCTACACCTTC.

Regarding this clonotype: A much larger clone differs from this one at a single base, so this may be a read error. The chain links TRBV6-1 to TRBJ2-1; 11 bases agree with TRBD2. In germline, CDR1 is MNHNS, CDR2 SASEGT. The length of the CDR3 is 17 residues. CDR3 sequence reads: CASTPTSGKASYNERFF. The CDR3 DNA is TGTGCCAGCACCCCGACTAGCGGGAAAGCATCCTACAATGAGCGGTTCTTC.

This clonotype showed up just a few times. The chain carries TRBV11-3 and TRBJ2-6; D remains unclear. The germline gives CDR1 SGHNT, CDR2 YENEEA. CDR3 length equals 22 residues. V was cut by 7 bases and J by 0 bases, with 31 bases left in between. The CDR3 sequence: CASTSREAGKWRISSGANVLTF. Here the CDR3 DNA reads TGTGCCAGCACCTCGAGAGAGGCAGGCAAATGGAGAATCTCCTCTGGGGCCAACGTCCTGACTTTC.

This clonotype was found many times. The genes are TRBV2 and TRBJ2-7; 13 nucleotides align to TRBD2. This CDR3 is built from 15 residues. Germline V gene data show CDR1 as SNHLY and CDR2 as FYNNEI. The V segment lost 6 bases and the J segment 0 bases; nucleotides outside the gene matches: 2. The CDR3 spells CASSGTSGNSYEQYF. The CDR3 nucleotides are TGTGCCAGCAGCGGGACTAGCGGGAACTCCTACGAGCAGTACTTC.

The chain is built from TRBV7-2 and TRBJ1-3, with D unresolved. The germline V and J ends were trimmed by 5 bases and 0 bases, with 8 bases remaining between them. The length of the CDR3 is 14 residues. CDR1 and CDR2 from the germline V gene are SGHTA and FQGNSA. CDR3 in DNA: TGTGCCAGCAGCCTTGAATTCTCTGGAAACACCATATATTTT. This translates into CASSLEFSGNTIYF.

The rearrangement uses TRBV9 and TRBJ2-7; a weak D match, TRBD1 (6 bases). Germline V lookup: CDR1 SGDLS, CDR2 YYNGEE. The CDR3 consists of 13 residues. Trimming took 4 bases from V and 5 from J, leaving 13 bases between them. CDR3 amino acids: CASSFRTADEQYF. DNA for the CDR3: TGTGCCAGCAGCTTCAGGACAGCAGACGAGCAGTACTTC. Full variable domain (remainder filled in from reference TRBV9 and TRBJ2-7): DSGVTQTPKHLITATGQRVTLRCSPRSGDLSVYWYQQSLDQGLQFLIQYYNGEERAKGNILERFSAQQFPDLHSELNLSSLELGDSALYFCASSFRTADEQYFGPGTRLTVT.

In this sample, this clonotype turned up many times. The chain couples TRBV7-9 to TRBJ2-6, with a possible D match to TRBD1 (6 bases). The germline gives CDR1 SEHNR, CDR2 FQNEAQ (reference sequence). V lost 3 bases to trimming and J lost 3 bases, with 15 bases between them. The CDR3 is made up of 17 amino acids. The CDR3 here is CASSFNHRVGGANVLTF. In nucleotides, the CDR3 is TGTGCCAGCAGCTTCAACCACAGGGTTGGTGGGGCCAACGTCCTGACTTTC.

Details on this clonotype: With a much larger clone just one base away, this may be a read error. The V gene is TRBV7-6, the J gene TRBJ2-2; 13 bases are shared with TRBD2. The CDR3 totals 18 residues. Germline lookup yields CDR1 SGHVS and CDR2 FNYEAQ. CDR3 DNA sequence: TGTGCCAGCAGCTTGGGACTAGCGGGAAAGTCGAACACCGGGGAGCGGTTTTTT. The encoded protein is CASSLGLAGKSNTGERFF.

This clonotype was seen at least ten times. The rearrangement links TRBV7-2 to TRBJ2-7; D remains unclear. The CDR3 contains 13 residues. Germline CDR1 SGHTA, CDR2 FQGNSA. V lost 3 bases to trimming and J lost 2 bases, with 8 bases between them. CDR3 region: CASSFYKPYEQYF. The CDR3 DNA reads as TGTGCCAGCAGCTTCTATAAGCCCTACGAGCAGTACTTC.

This clonotype was counted at least ten times. The chain links TRBV6-1 to TRBJ2-5; tentative D call: TRBD2 (5 bases). The V gene's germline CDR1 is MNHNS and CDR2 SASEGT. This CDR3 has 13 residues. Trimming took 8 bases from V and 4 from J, leaving 14 bases between them. In DNA, the CDR3 is TGTGCCAGCTATCACGGGGTGGGAGAGACCCAGTACTTC. This codes for CASYHGVGETQYF.

This clonotype was counted at least ten times. This chain uses TRBV28 with TRBJ2-7; 7 bases fit TRBD2. Germline values: CDR1 MDHEN, CDR2 SYDVKM. The CDR3 is made up of 16 amino acids. V was pared by 3 bases and J by 4 bases, with 12 bases of the junction left unmatched. The chain's CDR3 is CASSLGSRGRGYEQYF. The CDR3 nucleotides are TGTGCCAGCAGTTTGGGTTCTAGAGGGAGGGGATACGAGCAGTACTTC.

The gene calls are TRBV5-5 and TRBJ2-6, with 10 bases lining up with TRBD1. Germline V lookup: CDR1 SGHKS, CDR2 YYEKEE (reference sequence). J lost 1 base, V lost 2 bases, and 3 bases had no gene match. The CDR3 sequence is 17 residues long. This chain's CDR3 is CASSFRDRGSGANVLTF. For the CDR3, the DNA is TGTGCCAGCAGCTTTAGGGACAGGGGTTCTGGGGCCAACGTCCTGACTTTC.

This clonotype has ten or more counts. The chain joins TRBV9 to TRBJ1-1; 7 positions agree with TRBD1. Germline CDR1 and CDR2: SGDLS and YYNGEE. The CDR3 consists of 15 residues. V was clipped by 3 bases and J by 0 bases; unmatched bases: 5. CDR3 coding DNA: TGTGCCAGCAGCGGACTGGACAGGTTGAACACTGAAGCTTTCTTT. Translation gives CASSGLDRLNTEAFF.

The chain is built from TRBV5-1 and TRBJ2-5, with 11 positions matching TRBD2. Trimming took 0 bases from V and 4 from J; bases not matched to a gene: 8. Per germline, CDR1 SGHRS and CDR2 YFSETQ. The length of the CDR3 is 17 residues. The CDR3: CASSLDNSGRAGETQYF. The CDR3 DNA reads as TGCGCCAGCAGCTTGGATAATAGCGGGAGGGCCGGAGAGACCCAGTACTTC.

In regard to this clonotype: A far larger clone is off by one base, so a read error is likely. The V and J genes are TRBV12-3 or TRBV12-4 and TRBJ2-1, with TRBD1 as a possible D gene (7 bases). Gene TRBJ2-5 matches the end of the DNA better, so the J call may be wrong. There are 15 residues in the CDR3. CDR3 DNA sequence: TGTGCCAGCAGTCCCCCGACAGGGACTTTCGAGGCCCAGTACTTC. This sequence encodes CASSPPTGTFEAQYF.

This clonotype was detected many times. V and J are TRBV3-1 and TRBJ2-3; D is uncertain. The germline gives CDR1 LGHDT, CDR2 YNNKEL (reference sequence). V shed 0 bases and J shed 10 bases, with 11 bases lying between them. CDR3 length: 13 amino acids. This chain's CDR3 is CASSQDYGQAQYF. The DNA for the CDR3 is TGTGCCAGCAGCCAAGATTACGGGCAAGCGCAGTATTTT.

This rearrangement joins TRBV19 to TRBJ1-2; D remains ambiguous. Looked up from germline, CDR1 is LNHDA and CDR2 is SQIVND (reference sequence). V was shortened by 2 bases and J by 6 bases, with 7 bases between the two germline ends. This CDR3 is 12 amino acids long. In DNA form, the CDR3 reads TGTGCCAGTAGTATACGGCGGCATGGCTACACCTTC. It encodes CASSIRRHGYTF.

There are many counts of this clonotype. This rearrangement joins TRBV5-5 to TRBJ2-4, with D possibly being TRBD1 (6 bases). Germline values: CDR1 SGHKS, CDR2 YYEKEE (reference sequence). This CDR3 spans 16 amino acids. V was cut by 0 bases and J by 0 bases, with 10 bases left in between. Here the CDR3 reads CASSLGQVQAKNIQYF. As DNA, the CDR3 is TGTGCCAGCAGCTTGGGACAGGTCCAAGCCAAAAACATTCAGTACTTC.

This clonotype showed up many times. The chain is built from TRBV28 and TRBJ2-5; the D gene is possibly TRBD2 (6 bases). Germline V gene sequence: CDR1 MDHEN, CDR2 SYDVKM. The CDR3 has 13 residues. V was trimmed by 6 bases and J by 5 bases, leaving 13 bases between them. CDR3 region: CASSLEEGETQYF. The CDR3 nucleotides are TGTGCCAGCAGCTTGGAGGAGGGGGAGACCCAGTACTTC.

The chain uses TRBV6-1 and TRBJ2-4, with D tentatively TRBD1 (6 bases). Trimming pared 6 bases from V and 3 bases from J, leaving 15 bases between. Germline CDR1 and CDR2: MNHNS and SASEGT. There are 15 residues in the CDR3. Here the CDR3 reads CASSLTGYGKNIQYF. In DNA, the CDR3 is TGTGCCAGCAGCCTCACAGGGTACGGCAAAAACATTCAGTACTTC.

V is TRBV20-1 and J is TRBJ1-5, with D hard to call. CDR1 is DFQATT, CDR2 SNEGSKA, per germline (reference sequence). This CDR3 has 14 amino acids. Trimming cost V 0 bases and J 3 bases, with 9 bases left between them. CDR3 protein: CSARDETANQPQHF. The CDR3 coding sequence is TGCAGTGCTAGAGATGAAACAGCCAATCAGCCCCAGCATTTT.

This clonotype has just a few counts. V is TRBV10-3 and J is TRBJ2-1, with 11 bases matching TRBD2. The germline gives CDR1 ENHRY, CDR2 SYGVKD. With V trimmed by 7 bases and J by 6 bases, 5 bases remained unmatched. The CDR3 totals 14 residues. CDR3 DNA: TGTGCCATCATGACTAGCGGGATATTCAATGAGCAGTTCTTC. Protein: CAIMTSGIFNEQFF.

There are many counts of this clonotype. The V and J genes are TRBV5-1 and TRBJ1-2, with D possibly matching TRBD1 (5 bases). Trimming took 4 bases from V and 4 from J, leaving 11 bases between them. This CDR3 contains 13 residues. Looked up from germline, CDR1 is SGHRS and CDR2 is YFSETQ. The CDR3 loop reads CASSTTATYGYTF. The DNA for the CDR3 is TGCGCCAGCAGCACGACAGCTACCTATGGCTACACCTTC.